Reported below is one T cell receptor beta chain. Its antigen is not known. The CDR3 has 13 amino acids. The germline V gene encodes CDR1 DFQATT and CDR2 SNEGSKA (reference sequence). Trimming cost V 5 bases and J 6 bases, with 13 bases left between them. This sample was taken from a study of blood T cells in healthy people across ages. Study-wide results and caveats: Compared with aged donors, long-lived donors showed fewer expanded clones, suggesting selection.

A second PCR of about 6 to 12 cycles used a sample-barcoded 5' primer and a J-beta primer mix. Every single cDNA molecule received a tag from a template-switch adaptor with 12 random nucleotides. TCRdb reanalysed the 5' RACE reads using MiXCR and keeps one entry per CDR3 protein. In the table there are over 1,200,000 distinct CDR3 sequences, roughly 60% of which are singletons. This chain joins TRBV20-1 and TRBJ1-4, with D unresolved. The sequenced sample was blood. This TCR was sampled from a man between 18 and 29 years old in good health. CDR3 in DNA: TGCAGTGCTTCCAGGTCACCGGATGAAAAACTGTTTTTT. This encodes CSASRSPDEKLFF.